This T cell receptor beta chain emerged from a study of cytomegalovirus exposure and HLA in healthy donors. Healthy bone marrow donors formed the donor group. As regards this clone: Antigen: not known.

Vbeta (60) and Jbeta (13) primers were used in the PCR. Sequencing was performed with immunoSEQ multiplex PCR; in TCRdb, only in-frame clones are kept and a portion is missing. The sample lists approximately 180,000 clones; more than 85% were seen once. Germline lookup yields CDR1 SGHRS and CDR2 YFSETQ. There are 14 residues in the CDR3. The V segment lost 4 bases and the J segment 5 bases; nucleotides outside the gene matches: 8. The study's findings and limits: Later on, a genetic analysis was performed. It linked a missense variant in DCLRE1C with V- and J-gene trimming of TCR beta. Later work found that TCR association rates differed between HLA loci; DRB1 had the most and HLA-C the fewest.

V and J are TRBV5-1 and TRBJ2-7, with 8 bases matching TRBD1. The specimen sequenced was PBMCs. This TCR came from a woman aged 18-29 years in good health and CMV-seronegative. The CDR3 nucleotides read TGCGCCAGCAGCCCGCCGACAGGGGCCCACGAGCAGTACTTC. It encodes CASSPPTGAHEQYF.